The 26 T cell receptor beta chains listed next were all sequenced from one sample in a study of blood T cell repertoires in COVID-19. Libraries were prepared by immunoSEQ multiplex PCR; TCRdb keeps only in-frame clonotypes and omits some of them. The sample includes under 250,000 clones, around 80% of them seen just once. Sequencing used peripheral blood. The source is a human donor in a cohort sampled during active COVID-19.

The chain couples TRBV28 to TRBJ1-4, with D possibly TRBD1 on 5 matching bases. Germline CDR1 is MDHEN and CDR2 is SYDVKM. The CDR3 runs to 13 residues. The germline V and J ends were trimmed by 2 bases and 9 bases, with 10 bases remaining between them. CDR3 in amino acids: CASSLIQGKKLFF. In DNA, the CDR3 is TGTGCCAGCAGTTTAATTCAGGGTAAAAAACTGTTTTTT.

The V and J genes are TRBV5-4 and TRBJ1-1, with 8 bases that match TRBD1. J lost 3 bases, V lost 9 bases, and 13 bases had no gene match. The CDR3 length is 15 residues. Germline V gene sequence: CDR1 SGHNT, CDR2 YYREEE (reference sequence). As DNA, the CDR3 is TGTGCCACCTCGGACAGGGTAAACGGGGACACTGAAGCTTTCTTT. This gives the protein CATSDRVNGDTEAFF.

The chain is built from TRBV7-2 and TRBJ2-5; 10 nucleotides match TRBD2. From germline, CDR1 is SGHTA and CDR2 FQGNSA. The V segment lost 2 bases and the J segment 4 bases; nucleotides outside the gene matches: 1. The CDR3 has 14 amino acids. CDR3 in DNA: TGTGCCAGCAGCTTATCTAGCGGGGGAGAGACCCAGTACTTC. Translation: CASSLSSGGETQYF.

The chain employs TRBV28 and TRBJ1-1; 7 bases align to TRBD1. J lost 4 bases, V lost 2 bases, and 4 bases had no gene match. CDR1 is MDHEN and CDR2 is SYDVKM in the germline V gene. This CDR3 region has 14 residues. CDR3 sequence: CASSLTQGITEAFF. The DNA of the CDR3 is TGTGCCAGCAGTTTAACACAGGGGATCACTGAAGCTTTCTTT.

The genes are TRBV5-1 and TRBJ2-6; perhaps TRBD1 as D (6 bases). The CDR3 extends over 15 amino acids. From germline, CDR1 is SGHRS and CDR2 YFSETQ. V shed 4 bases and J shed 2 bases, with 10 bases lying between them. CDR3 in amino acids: CASSLDRTGANVLTF. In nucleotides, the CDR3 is TGCGCCAGCAGCCTGGACAGAACTGGGGCCAACGTCCTGACTTTC. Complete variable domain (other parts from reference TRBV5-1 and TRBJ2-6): KAGVTQTPRYLIKTRGQQVTLSCSPISGHRSVSWYQQTPGQGLQFLFEYFSETQRNKGNFPGRFSGRQFSNSRSEMNVSTLELGDSALYLCASSLDRTGANVLTFGAGSRLTVL.

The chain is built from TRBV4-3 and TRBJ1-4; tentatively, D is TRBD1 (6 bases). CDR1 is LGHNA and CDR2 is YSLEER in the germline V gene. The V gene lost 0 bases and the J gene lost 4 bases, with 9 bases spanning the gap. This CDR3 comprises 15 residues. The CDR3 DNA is TGCGCCAGCAGCCAAGATCGAGGGGGTAATGAAAAACTGTTTTTT. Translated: CASSQDRGGNEKLFF.

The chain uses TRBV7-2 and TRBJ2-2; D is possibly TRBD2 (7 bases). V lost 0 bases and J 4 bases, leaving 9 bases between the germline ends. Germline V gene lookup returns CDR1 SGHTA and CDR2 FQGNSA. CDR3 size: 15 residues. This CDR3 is CASSLAGGATGELFF. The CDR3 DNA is TGTGCCAGCAGCTTAGCGGGGGGGGCCACCGGGGAGCTGTTTTTT. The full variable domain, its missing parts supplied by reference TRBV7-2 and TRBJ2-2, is GAGVSQSPSNKVTEKGKDVELRCDPISGHTALYWYRQSLGQGLEFLIYFQGNSAPDKSGLPSDRFSAERTGGSVSTLTIQRTQQEDSAVYLCASSLAGGATGELFFGEGSRLTVL.

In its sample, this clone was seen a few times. In nucleotides, the CDR3 is TGTGCCAGCAGATACACGGACAGGTCACCCCTCCACTTT. Amino acid sequence: CASRYTDRSPLHF. This sequence joins TRBV25-1 and TRBJ1-6; 7 bases are a match to TRBD1. This CDR3 contains 13 residues. Trimming at V came to 6 bases and at J to 10 bases, leaving 6 bases not matched to a gene. The V gene's germline CDR1 is MGHDK and CDR2 SYGVNS.

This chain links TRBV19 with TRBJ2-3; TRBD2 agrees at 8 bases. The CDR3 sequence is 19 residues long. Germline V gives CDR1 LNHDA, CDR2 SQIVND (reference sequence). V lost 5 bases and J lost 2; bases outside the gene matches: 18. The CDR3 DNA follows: TGTGCCAGTAGTTTCCCCCCGGGGATTAGCGGGGAACTCACAGATACGCAGTATTTT. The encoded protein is CASSFPPGISGELTDTQYF.

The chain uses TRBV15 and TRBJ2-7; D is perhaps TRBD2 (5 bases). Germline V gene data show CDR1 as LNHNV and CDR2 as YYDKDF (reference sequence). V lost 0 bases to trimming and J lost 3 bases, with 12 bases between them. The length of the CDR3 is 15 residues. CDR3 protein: CATSRDISGYYEQYF. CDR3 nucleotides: TGTGCCACCAGCAGAGATATATCGGGGTACTACGAGCAGTACTTC.

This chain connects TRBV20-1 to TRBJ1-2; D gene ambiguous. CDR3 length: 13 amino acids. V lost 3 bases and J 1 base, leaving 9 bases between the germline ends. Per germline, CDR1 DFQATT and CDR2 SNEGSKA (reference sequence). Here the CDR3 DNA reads TGCAGTGCTAGTGCCCTTCTTAACTATGGCTACACCTTC. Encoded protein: CSASALLNYGYTF.

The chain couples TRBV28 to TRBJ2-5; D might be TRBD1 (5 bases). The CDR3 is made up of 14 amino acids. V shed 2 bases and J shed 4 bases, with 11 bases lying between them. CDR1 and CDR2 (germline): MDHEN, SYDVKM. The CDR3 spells CASSLGGRGETQYF. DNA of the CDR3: TGTGCCAGCAGTTTAGGCGGAAGGGGAGAGACCCAGTACTTC.

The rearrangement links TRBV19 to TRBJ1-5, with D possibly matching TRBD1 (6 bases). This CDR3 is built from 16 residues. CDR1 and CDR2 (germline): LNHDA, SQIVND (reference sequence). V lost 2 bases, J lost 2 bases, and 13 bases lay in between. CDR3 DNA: TGTGCCAGTAGTATAACAGGGCGGAGAGGCAATCAGCCCCAGCATTTT. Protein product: CASSITGRRGNQPQHF.

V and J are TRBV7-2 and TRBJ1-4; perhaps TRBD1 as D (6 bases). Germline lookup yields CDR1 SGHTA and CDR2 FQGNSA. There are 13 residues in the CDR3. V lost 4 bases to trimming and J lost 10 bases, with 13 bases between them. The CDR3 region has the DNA TGTGCCAGCAGCTCTCCGGGACAAAGAAAACTGTTTTTT. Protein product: CASSSPGQRKLFF.

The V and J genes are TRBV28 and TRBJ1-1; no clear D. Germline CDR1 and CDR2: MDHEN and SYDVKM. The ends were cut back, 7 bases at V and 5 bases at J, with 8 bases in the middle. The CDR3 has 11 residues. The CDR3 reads CASNYLTEAFF. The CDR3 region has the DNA TGTGCCAGCAACTACCTTACTGAAGCTTTCTTT. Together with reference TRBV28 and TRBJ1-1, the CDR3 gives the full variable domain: DVKVTQSSRYLVKRTGEKVFLECVQDMDHENMFWYRQDPGLGLRLIYFSYDVKMKEKGDIPEGYSVSREKKERFSLILESASTNQTSMYLCASNYLTEAFFGQGTRLTVV.

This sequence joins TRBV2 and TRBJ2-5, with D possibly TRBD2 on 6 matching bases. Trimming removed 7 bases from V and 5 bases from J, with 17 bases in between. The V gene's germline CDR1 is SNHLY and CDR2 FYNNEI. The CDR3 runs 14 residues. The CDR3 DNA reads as TGTGCCAGCAATGAGGTAGCGGTTTTTGAGACCCAGTACTTC. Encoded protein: CASNEVAVFETQYF.

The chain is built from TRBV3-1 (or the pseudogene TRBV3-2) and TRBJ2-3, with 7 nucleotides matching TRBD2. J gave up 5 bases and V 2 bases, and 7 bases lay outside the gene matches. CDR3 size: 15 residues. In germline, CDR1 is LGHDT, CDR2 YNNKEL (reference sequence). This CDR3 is CASSQWRGRLDTQYF. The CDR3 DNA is TGTGCCAGCAGCCAATGGCGGGGGAGGTTAGATACGCAGTATTTT.

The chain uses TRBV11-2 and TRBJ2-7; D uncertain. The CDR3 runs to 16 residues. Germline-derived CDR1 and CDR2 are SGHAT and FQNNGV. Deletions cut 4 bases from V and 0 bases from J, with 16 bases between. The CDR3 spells CASSSARHLRSYEQYF. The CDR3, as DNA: TGTGCCAGCAGCTCAGCTCGACACCTTCGCTCCTACGAGCAGTACTTC.

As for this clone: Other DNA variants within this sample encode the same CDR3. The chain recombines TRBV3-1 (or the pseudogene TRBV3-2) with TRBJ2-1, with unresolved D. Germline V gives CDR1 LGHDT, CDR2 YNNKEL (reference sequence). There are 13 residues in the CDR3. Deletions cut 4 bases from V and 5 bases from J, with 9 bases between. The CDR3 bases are TGTGCCAGCAGCCGAGATCGTAACAATGAGCAGTTCTTC. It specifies CASSRDRNNEQFF.

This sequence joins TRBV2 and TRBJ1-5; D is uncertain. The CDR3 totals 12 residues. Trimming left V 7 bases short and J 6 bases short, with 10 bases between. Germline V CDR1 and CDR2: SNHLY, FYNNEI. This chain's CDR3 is CASTQGSQPQHF. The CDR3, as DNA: TGTGCCAGCACGCAAGGGAGTCAGCCCCAGCATTTT.

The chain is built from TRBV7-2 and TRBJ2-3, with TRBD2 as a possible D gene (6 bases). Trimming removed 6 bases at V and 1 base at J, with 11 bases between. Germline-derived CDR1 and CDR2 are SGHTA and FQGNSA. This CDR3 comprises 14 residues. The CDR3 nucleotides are TGTGCCAGCAGTGCGAAGCGGGGCACAGATACGCAGTATTTT. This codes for CASSAKRGTDTQYF.

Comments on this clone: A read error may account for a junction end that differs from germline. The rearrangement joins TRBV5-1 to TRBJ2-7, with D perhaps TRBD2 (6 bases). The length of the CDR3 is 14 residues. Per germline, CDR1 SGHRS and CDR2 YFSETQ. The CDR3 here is CASRLGLSSYEQYF. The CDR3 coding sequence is TGCGCCAGCAGGTTGGGACTTTCCTCCTACGAGCAGTACTTC.

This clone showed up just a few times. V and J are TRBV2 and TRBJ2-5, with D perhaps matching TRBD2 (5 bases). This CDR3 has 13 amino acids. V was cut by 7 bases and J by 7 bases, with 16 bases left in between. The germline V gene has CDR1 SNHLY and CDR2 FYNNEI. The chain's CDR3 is CASKGGSWGTQYF. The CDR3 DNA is TGTGCCAGCAAGGGCGGGTCTTGGGGGACCCAGTACTTC.

The CDR3: CASSYRQGRSNEQFF. The CDR3 bases are TGTGCCAGCAGTTACCGGCAGGGAAGGTCCAATGAGCAGTTCTTC. The chain is built from TRBV6-5 and TRBJ2-1; maybe TRBD1 (5 bases). V was clipped by 2 bases and J by 6 bases, with 14 bases between them. This CDR3 has 15 residues. Germline CDR1 is MNHEY and CDR2 is SVGAGI.

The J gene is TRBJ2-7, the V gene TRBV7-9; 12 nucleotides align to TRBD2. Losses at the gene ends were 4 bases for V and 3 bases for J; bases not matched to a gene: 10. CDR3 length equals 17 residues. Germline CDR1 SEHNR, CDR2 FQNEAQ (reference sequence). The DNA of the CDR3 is TGTGCCAGCAGCTCTACCTCCGGGACTAGCGGGCGCTACGAGCAGTACTTC. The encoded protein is CASSSTSGTSGRYEQYF.

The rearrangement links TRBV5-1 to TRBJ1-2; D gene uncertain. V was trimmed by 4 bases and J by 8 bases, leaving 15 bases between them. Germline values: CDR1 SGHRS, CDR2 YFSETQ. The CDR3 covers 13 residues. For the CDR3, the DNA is TGCGCCAGCAGCCCCGCCGAGGGTTGGGGCTACACCTTC. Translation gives CASSPAEGWGYTF.